These 8 T cell receptor beta chains were sequenced from one sample in a study of blood T cell repertoires in COVID-19. Sequenced by immunoSEQ multiplex PCR; TCRdb stores in-frame clones only, minus some. The sample shows about 220,000 clones, 80% to 85% of them seen only once. The sample was peripheral blood. These receptors were collected from a woman between 55 and 75 years old with acute or convalescent COVID-19.

The rearrangement joins TRBV7-9 to TRBJ2-7; D is unclear. V dropped 1 base and J dropped 0 bases, with 4 bases sitting between them. The CDR3 runs 13 residues. Germline CDR1 SEHNR, CDR2 FQNEAQ (reference sequence). CDR3 region: CASSLGHSYEQYF. The CDR3, as DNA: TGTGCCAGCAGCTTAGGACACTCCTACGAGCAGTACTTC. Variable domain in full (rest from reference TRBV7-9 and TRBJ2-7): DTGVSQNPRHKITKRGQNVTFRCDPISEHNRLYWYRQTLGQGPEFLTYFQNEAQLEKSRLLSDRFSAERPKGSFSTLEIQRTEQGDSAMYLCASSLGHSYEQYFGPGTRLTVT.

CDR3 nucleotide sequence: TGTGCCAGCAGCGTAGCCGGGGGGGGTTCACCCCTCCACTTT. It specifies CASSVAGGGSPLHF. The rearrangement joins TRBV9 to TRBJ1-6; D perhaps matches TRBD1 (5 bases). Germline assignment: CDR1 SGDLS and CDR2 YYNGEE. The CDR3 is 14 amino acids. V was shortened by 0 bases and J by 9 bases, with 10 bases between the two germline ends.

V gene TRBV19 combines with J gene TRBJ2-1; 9 positions match TRBD2. V trimming: 5 bases; J trimming: 7 bases; junction bases outside the gene matches: 6. The CDR3 loop spans 14 amino acids. CDR1 and CDR2 (germline): LNHDA, SQIVND (reference sequence). In DNA, the CDR3 is TGTGCCAGTAGTTTGCGGGGGGGCCAAAATGAGCAGTTCTTC. It is translated as CASSLRGGQNEQFF.

The rearrangement links TRBV5-1 to TRBJ2-3, with 10 bases matching TRBD2. Trimming cost V 3 bases and J 1 base; bases outside gene matches: 14. The CDR3 has 19 amino acids. Germline CDR1 reads SGHRS; CDR2 reads YFSETQ. Here the CDR3 reads CASSWKHSGGTVGTDTQYF. CDR3 DNA sequence: TGCGCCAGCAGCTGGAAACATAGCGGGGGGACGGTGGGCACAGATACGCAGTATTTT.

The rearrangement uses TRBV5-1 and TRBJ1-3, with a possible D match to TRBD1 (5 bases). Trimming removed 0 bases at V and 5 bases at J, with 15 bases between. The CDR3 has 16 residues. CDR1 and CDR2 from the germline V gene are SGHRS and YFSETQ. In nucleotides, the CDR3 is TGCGCCAGCAGCTTGGAGGGGTCCTCTAGTCGAAACACCATATATTTT. Translation: CASSLEGSSSRNTIYF.

This clone appeared a few times. This chain joins TRBV4-2 and TRBJ1-5; TRBD1 matches at 8 bases. Per germline, CDR1 LGHNA and CDR2 YNFKEQ. This CDR3 has 15 amino acids. J gave up 0 bases and V 6 bases, and 4 bases lay outside the gene matches. The CDR3 bases are TGTGCCAGCAGTCAGGACAGGGATAGCAATCAGCCCCAGCATTTT. Translating it yields CASSQDRDSNQPQHF.

The chain is built from TRBV25-1 and TRBJ2-7, with D possibly being TRBD1 (5 bases). Germline loops: CDR1 MGHDK, CDR2 SYGVNS. The CDR3 loop spans 13 amino acids. The germline V and J ends were trimmed by 6 bases and 7 bases, with 16 bases remaining between them. CDR3 protein: CASRTAGFGEQYF. For the CDR3, the DNA is TGTGCCAGCAGGACCGCAGGGTTTGGGGAGCAGTACTTC.

The chain is built from TRBV9 and TRBJ2-3; D not certain. CDR1 SGDLS and CDR2 YYNGEE come from the germline V gene. V dropped 6 bases and J dropped 4 bases, with 18 bases sitting between them. The CDR3 is 15 residues long. CDR3 in DNA: TGTGCCAGCACCTCTAATGGTGAAGCTGCAGATACGCAGTATTTT. Encoded protein: CASTSNGEAADTQYF.